Following are 3 T cell receptor beta chains from one sample sequenced in a study of T-cell reconstitution after alpha-beta-depleted transplantation in children. Molecular barcoding with unique molecular identifiers was used for the TCRbeta library. Each CDR3 protein gets one entry after TCRdb re-called the PCR reads with MiXCR. The sample carries around 180,000 distinct CDR3 sequences, more than 9.5% recorded once. This material consisted of PBMCs, taken before TCRalphabeta/CD19-depleted stem cell transplant. The source of these receptors is a boy aged 2 to 10 with acute myeloid leukemia, due to receive a stem cell transplant.

Of note for this clonotype: Possible read error: a much larger clone is one base away. The chain couples TRBV6-1 to TRBJ2-2; 9 bases map to TRBD2. Germline values: CDR1 MNHNS, CDR2 SASEGT. This CDR3 comprises 16 residues. CDR3 DNA: TGTGCCAGCACCCGAGTAGCGGGAGCAAACACCGGGGAGATGTTTTTT. Residues: CASTRVAGANTGEMFF.

The table lists this clonotype with many counts. V and J are TRBV12-3 or TRBV12-4 and TRBJ2-1; no clear D. The CDR3 runs 13 residues. V shed 6 bases and J shed 9 bases, with 15 bases lying between them. CDR3 coding DNA: TGTGCCAGCAGCCCCCCTCTGGAAGCTGAGCAGTTCTTC. It is translated as CASSPPLEAEQFF.

In its sample, this clonotype was seen many times. The chain carries TRBV6-1 and TRBJ1-1, with 8 bases identical to TRBD1. The CDR3 loop spans 16 amino acids. Trimming took 6 bases from V and 4 from J; bases not matched to a gene: 13. Germline-derived CDR1 and CDR2 are MNHNS and SASEGT. CDR3 DNA: TGTGCCAGCAGCCGTGGACAGGGAGAGAGGGGCACTGAAGCTTTCTTT. This translates into CASSRGQGERGTEAFF.